This is a list of T cell receptor beta chains from one sample in a study of OX40 agonist ivuxolimab in advanced cancers. Assay: immunoSEQ multiplex PCR; the TCRdb copy retains only in-frame clones and omits some. The table has 45,000 to 65,000 clones, approximately 79% seen once. The material was CD4+ or CD8+ T cells sorted from blood, obtained in a trial of the OX40 agonist ivuxolimab. These receptors came from an adult with an advanced solid tumor such as melanoma, head and neck, liver or kidney cancer. CDR3s include the opening cysteine and the closing phenylalanine or tryptophan. Clone sizes are given selectively: once, few, many, or a class where the clone is expanded.

j_call clone_size v_call cdr3_aa
TRBJ2-7 once TRBV18 CASSPLDRGEQYF
TRBJ2-2 NA TRBV11-3 CASSLDLMGKENTGELFF
TRBJ1-1 NA TRBV19 CASRPRGRSSEDTEAFF
TRBJ1-5 once TRBV9 CASSVLGGGQPQHF
TRBJ2-7 NA TRBV10-2 CASSAAGLTYEQYF
TRBJ2-1 few TRBV2 CASSIAAEQFF
TRBJ2-3 NA TRBV5-4 CASSPETGAFGTDTQYF
TRBJ1-2 NA TRBV27 CASTLGPGNYGYTF
TRBJ1-6 NA TRBV6-5 CASRGTRRGSPLHF
TRBJ2-5 NA TRBV18 CASSGQETQYF
TRBJ1-5 NA TRBV18 CASSPFDSDSNQPQHF
TRBJ2-5 few TRBV29-1 CSLIAGGSQETQYF
TRBJ1-1 NA TRBV2 CASSSTGPSEAFF
TRBJ2-1 few TRBV5-5 CASSYRGGEPGSYNEQFF
TRBJ1-3 NA TRBV10-3 CAIRGTLSGNTIYF
TRBJ2-1 NA TRBV5-4 CASTRQIGSNEQFF
TRBJ2-5 NA TRBV18 CASSPGLQETQYF
TRBJ2-5 once TRBV5-4 CASSTPYRQPQETQYF
TRBJ1-2 NA TRBV19 CASSIPDRGYTF
TRBJ1-1 NA TRBV4-2 CASSQDKVRERAFF
TRBJ2-7 NA TRBV5-1 CASSSPSRGASYEQYF
TRBJ1-2 NA TRBV29-1 CSVRQGSGGYTF
TRBJ1-2 NA TRBV5-1 CASSFETGRTYTF
TRBJ2-1 NA TRBV7-2 CASSLGGAFYNEQFF
TRBJ2-5 few TRBV19 CASSEWTGGKETQYF
TRBJ1-2 NA TRBV6-6 CASSSPSQGLYGYTF
TRBJ1-2 NA TRBV19 CASTPQGEGGYTF
TRBJ2-1 NA TRBV5-6 CASSLGGRAYNEQFF
TRBJ1-2 NA TRBV19 CASRDRDRLNYGYTF
TRBJ2-3 NA TRBV4-3 CASSRTSVPTDTQYF
TRBJ2-1 NA TRBV2 CASSVGGGGEQFF
TRBJ2-1 NA TRBV5-1 CASSLGQYNEQFF
TRBJ2-7 NA TRBV11-2 CASSLDPDEQYF
TRBJ1-1 NA TRBV19 CASSPRDRGNSNTEAFF
TRBJ1-6 NA TRBV30 CAWGDSDNSPLHF
TRBJ1-6 few TRBV7-9 CASSAGTGFYNSPLHF
TRBJ1-5 NA TRBV7-8 CASSKKGSNQPQHF
TRBJ1-2 NA TRBV27 CASSSRDRALLGYGYTF
TRBJ2-3 NA TRBV28 CASPPGTGIITDTQYF
TRBJ2-5 NA TRBV28 CASSYDRGPQETQYF
TRBJ2-2 NA TRBV7-8 CASSLVQGSLAGELFF
TRBJ1-2 NA TRBV27 CASSLIGDRGAGYTF
TRBJ2-3 NA TRBV5-1 CASSLGPGSTDTQYF
TRBJ1-4 NA TRBV18 CASSPPSPTNEKLFF
TRBJ1-5 few TRBV19 CASSISGGGANQPQHF